These 9 T cell receptor beta chains came from one sample sequenced in a study of T cells expressing NK-cell markers. TCRdb reworked the 5' RACE reads into one entry per CDR3 protein, no DNA. The sample data list 250,000 to 300,000 distinct CDR3 sequences. Sequenced material: blood T cells: a sorted CD56 or NKG2C T cell subset, CD4+ or CD8+ T cells, or bulk PBMC T cells (not recorded which). All receptors derive from a man between 18 and 35 years old in good health.

The chain combines TRBV20-1 with TRBJ1-1. This CDR3 contains 17 residues. Germline CDR1 is DFQATT and CDR2 is SNEGSKA (reference sequence). The CDR3 reads CSARGTTSGRWSTEAFF.

The chain recombines TRBV29-1 with TRBJ2-6. The CDR3 contains 12 residues. Per germline, CDR1 SQVTM and CDR2 ANQGSEA. CDR3 amino acids: CSVLDGANVLTF.

The gene calls are TRBV6-1 and TRBJ2-3; TCRdb selects TRBD2, and the lack of DNA leaves this call unchecked. The germline CDR1 and CDR2 sequences are MNHNS and SASEGT. This CDR3 is built from 15 residues. The CDR3 is CASSGNGGGTDTQYF.

The V gene is TRBV7-2, the J gene TRBJ2-1; the TCRdb D gene call, TRBD1, has no DNA to confirm it. Per the germline V gene, CDR1 is SGHTA and CDR2 is FQGNSA. The CDR3 has 14 residues. The CDR3 protein is CASSLWGRYNEQFF.

V gene TRBV20-1 combines with J gene TRBJ2-5. CDR1 is DFQATT and CDR2 is SNEGSKA in the germline V gene (reference sequence). The CDR3 runs 14 residues. CDR3 residues: CSARDSTSQETQYF.

This chain connects TRBV20-1 to TRBJ2-3; TCRdb's D call, TRBD1, is unchecked because there is no DNA. Germline CDR1 DFQATT, CDR2 SNEGSKA (reference sequence). This CDR3 is built from 14 residues. CDR3 loop: CSAPYEGSTDTQYF.

The chain couples TRBV12-3 or TRBV12-4 to TRBJ2-3; TCRdb's D call, TRBD1, is unchecked because there is no DNA. This CDR3 is 16 amino acids long. CDR3: CASSTRQGVVTDTQYF.

This sequence joins TRBV5-4 and TRBJ2-3; TCRdb outputs TRBD2, but without DNA this stays unchecked. CDR1 SGHNT and CDR2 YYREEE come from the germline V gene (reference sequence). The CDR3 spans 14 residues. CDR3 sequence: CASSPTEGTDTQYF.

The gene calls are TRBV24-1 and TRBJ2-1; TCRdb gives TRBD1 as the D gene, but with no DNA this cannot be confirmed. Germline V gene data show CDR1 as KGHDR and CDR2 as SFDVKD. The CDR3 runs 16 residues. The CDR3 sequence: CATSDLGQGSPNEQFF.